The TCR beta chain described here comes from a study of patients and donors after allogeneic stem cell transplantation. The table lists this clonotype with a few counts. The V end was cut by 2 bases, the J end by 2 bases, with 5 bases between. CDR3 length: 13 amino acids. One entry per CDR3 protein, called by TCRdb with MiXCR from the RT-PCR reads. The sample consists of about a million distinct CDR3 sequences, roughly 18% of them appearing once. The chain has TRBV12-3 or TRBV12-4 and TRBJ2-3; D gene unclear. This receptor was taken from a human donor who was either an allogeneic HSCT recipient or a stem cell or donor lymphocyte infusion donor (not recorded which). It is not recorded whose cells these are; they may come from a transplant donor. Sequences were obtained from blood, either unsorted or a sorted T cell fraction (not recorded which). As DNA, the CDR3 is TGTGCCAGCAGTTTACCCCACACAGATACGCAGTATTTT. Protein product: CASSLPHTDTQYF.